A selection of T cell receptor beta chains follows, all from one sample in a study of HIV-infected patients and healthy controls. Each CDR3 protein gets one entry after TCRdb re-called the 5' RACE reads with MiXCR. This table has approximately 7,600 distinct CDR3 sequences, less than 12% appearing once. Here the sequenced sample was blood, taken before antiretroviral therapy. The receptors were gathered from an adult with HIV infection. Both conserved end residues are part of each CDR3. The order of the fields is CDR3 DNA, CDR3 protein, D gene, V gene, J gene, clone size. The D gene is left open where the match is weak. Not every row has a clone size; where given, it reads once, few, many or a size class.

CDR3nt: TGCGCCAGCAGCTTGGAGCGCCCGGATACGCAGTATTTT; CDR3aa: CASSLERPDTQYF; d_gene: -; v_gene: TRBV5-1; j_gene: TRBJ2-3; abundance: many
CDR3nt: TGCAGTGCAAGCGACAAGCGGACGAACACCGGGGAGCTGTTTTTT; CDR3aa: CSASDKRTNTGELFF; d_gene: -; v_gene: TRBV20-1; j_gene: TRBJ2-2; abundance: many
CDR3nt: TGTGCCAGCAGGGAAGGGACAGCCGTGGACTACACCTTC; CDR3aa: CASREGTAVDYTF; d_gene: TRBD1; v_gene: TRBV5-4; j_gene: TRBJ1-2; abundance: -
CDR3nt: TGTGCCAGCAGCCTTGAGGGACAGGGGGCTGATGGCTACACCTTC; CDR3aa: CASSLEGQGADGYTF; d_gene: TRBD1; v_gene: TRBV9; j_gene: TRBJ1-2; abundance: medium-sized
CDR3nt: TGTGCCAGCAGCCCGAACGGGGGAGTGAACACTGAAGCTTTCTTT; CDR3aa: CASSPNGGVNTEAFF; d_gene: -; v_gene: TRBV7-9; j_gene: TRBJ1-1; abundance: many
CDR3nt: TGCAGCGTTTATGGACAGAACACCGGGGAGCTGTTTTTT; CDR3aa: CSVYGQNTGELFF; d_gene: -; v_gene: TRBV29-1; j_gene: TRBJ2-2; abundance: many
CDR3nt: TGCAGCGTAGGTGGGAGTTACACCGGGGAGCTGTTTTTT; CDR3aa: CSVGGSYTGELFF; d_gene: -; v_gene: TRBV29-1; j_gene: TRBJ2-2; abundance: many
CDR3nt: TGTGCCAGCAGTTATAAGAGGGCCACTTCCTACAATGAGCAGTTCTTC; CDR3aa: CASSYKRATSYNEQFF; d_gene: -; v_gene: TRBV6-5; j_gene: TRBJ2-1; abundance: many
CDR3nt: TGTGCCAGCATGGGGACGGACAATCAGCCCCAGCATTTT; CDR3aa: CASMGTDNQPQHF; d_gene: -; v_gene: TRBV6-1; j_gene: TRBJ1-5; abundance: few
CDR3nt: TGTGCCAGCAGTTTCTCAGGGGCTTCCTACGAGCAGTACTTC; CDR3aa: CASSFSGASYEQYF; d_gene: -; v_gene: TRBV27; j_gene: TRBJ2-7; abundance: many
CDR3nt: TGCGCCAGCAGCCAATTCCCTCAGCGCGGCGGGGAGCTGTTTTTT; CDR3aa: CASSQFPQRGGELFF; d_gene: -; v_gene: TRBV4-1; j_gene: TRBJ2-2; abundance: few
CDR3nt: TGTGCCAGCAGTTACCTTCAAACCACAGATACGCAGTATTTT; CDR3aa: CASSYLQTTDTQYF; d_gene: -; v_gene: TRBV6-6; j_gene: TRBJ2-3; abundance: many
CDR3nt: TGCGCCAGCAGCCAACTCCGCAGGGCCAACATTCAGTACTTC; CDR3aa: CASSQLRRANIQYF; d_gene: -; v_gene: TRBV4-3; j_gene: TRBJ2-4; abundance: few
CDR3nt: TGTGCCAGCAGCCAAGTATACACTGAAGCTTTCTTT; CDR3aa: CASSQVYTEAFF; d_gene: -; v_gene: TRBV3-1; j_gene: TRBJ1-1; abundance: many
CDR3nt: TGTGCCTGGAGCCGGGACCTCGAGGAAAACACCATATATTTT; CDR3aa: CAWSRDLEENTIYF; d_gene: -; v_gene: TRBV30; j_gene: TRBJ1-3; abundance: many
CDR3nt: TGTGCCAGCAGACCCCCCGGGGCAGGGGGGCCTCAGCCCCAGCATTTT; CDR3aa: CASRPPGAGGPQPQHF; d_gene: TRBD1; v_gene: TRBV6-2/TRBV6-3; j_gene: TRBJ1-5; abundance: many
CDR3nt: TGTGCCAGCAGCTTAGCCCTAGGACAGGACCCTGAAGCTTTCTTT; CDR3aa: CASSLALGQDPEAFF; d_gene: TRBD1; v_gene: TRBV7-2; j_gene: TRBJ1-1; abundance: hyperexpanded
CDR3nt: TGTGCCAGCAGCGTACTAGCGGGGGAAAAGACCCAGTACTTC; CDR3aa: CASSVLAGEKTQYF; d_gene: TRBD2; v_gene: TRBV9; j_gene: TRBJ2-5; abundance: -
CDR3nt: TGTGCCTGGAGGATAGCGGACCCTTACGAGCAGTACTTC; CDR3aa: CAWRIADPYEQYF; d_gene: -; v_gene: TRBV30; j_gene: TRBJ2-7; abundance: -
CDR3nt: TGTGCCAGCAGTTCCCAAGGGACAGATACGCAGTATTTT; CDR3aa: CASSSQGTDTQYF; d_gene: -; v_gene: TRBV11-2; j_gene: TRBJ2-3; abundance: medium-sized
CDR3nt: TGTGCCAGCAGCTCCTTCATGAACACTGAAGCTTTCTTT; CDR3aa: CASSSFMNTEAFF; d_gene: -; v_gene: TRBV7-9; j_gene: TRBJ1-1; abundance: large
CDR3nt: TGTGCCAGCAGAGTTACGCGGGGGGCTCAGCCCCAGCATTTT; CDR3aa: CASRVTRGAQPQHF; d_gene: -; v_gene: TRBV6-2/TRBV6-3; j_gene: TRBJ1-5; abundance: many
CDR3nt: TGTGCCAGCAGTTTAGGACAGGGCGGTCAGCCCCAGCATTTT; CDR3aa: CASSLGQGGQPQHF; d_gene: TRBD1; v_gene: TRBV7-2; j_gene: TRBJ1-5; abundance: many
CDR3nt: TGTGCCAGCAGTGACAGGGAGATCCTTTTGCAGTTCTTC; CDR3aa: CASSDREILLQFF; d_gene: -; v_gene: TRBV2; j_gene: TRBJ2-1; abundance: many
CDR3nt: TGTGCCAGCAGCCTCGGGCCCGTGGAGACCCAGTACTTC; CDR3aa: CASSLGPVETQYF; d_gene: -; v_gene: TRBV13; j_gene: TRBJ2-5; abundance: many
CDR3nt: TGTGCCAGCAGCCGGACAGGGTCCTATGAGACCCAGTACTTC; CDR3aa: CASSRTGSYETQYF; d_gene: TRBD1; v_gene: TRBV11-2; j_gene: TRBJ2-5; abundance: -
CDR3nt: TGTGCCAGCAGCTCCACCGGACGCCAGGGAGCGACCGGGGAGCTGTTTTTT; CDR3aa: CASSSTGRQGATGELFF; d_gene: -; v_gene: TRBV12-3/TRBV12-4; j_gene: TRBJ2-2; abundance: many
CDR3nt: TGTGCCAGCAGCGTAGGTGCAGGGTGGAGGAGCACTGAAGCTTTCTTT; CDR3aa: CASSVGAGWRSTEAFF; d_gene: -; v_gene: TRBV9; j_gene: TRBJ1-1; abundance: many
CDR3nt: TGTGCCAGCAGCCAAAGGGGACCTCGTCAAGAGACCCAGTACTTC; CDR3aa: CASSQRGPRQETQYF; d_gene: -; v_gene: TRBV3-1; j_gene: TRBJ2-5; abundance: many
CDR3nt: TGTGCCATCAGCGAGATAGTCTACGAGCAGTACTTC; CDR3aa: CAISEIVYEQYF; d_gene: -; v_gene: TRBV10-3; j_gene: TRBJ2-7; abundance: many
CDR3nt: TGTGCCAGCAGCAGGGGACGGACCGTGGGAAACACCATATATTTT; CDR3aa: CASSRGRTVGNTIYF; d_gene: -; v_gene: TRBV28; j_gene: TRBJ1-3; abundance: medium-sized
CDR3nt: TGTGCCAGCAGCCCCTACACCGGGGAGCTGTTTTTT; CDR3aa: CASSPYTGELFF; d_gene: -; v_gene: TRBV7-6; j_gene: TRBJ2-2; abundance: large
CDR3nt: TGTGCCAGCTCAACTGTAGCTAGCACCTACGAGCAGTACTTC; CDR3aa: CASSTVASTYEQYF; d_gene: -; v_gene: TRBV18; j_gene: TRBJ2-7; abundance: many
CDR3nt: TGCAGCGTGTTCAGGGGGAACTACGGCACAGATACGCAGTATTTT; CDR3aa: CSVFRGNYGTDTQYF; d_gene: TRBD1; v_gene: TRBV29-1; j_gene: TRBJ2-3; abundance: many
CDR3nt: TGTGCCAGCAGTGAAGCGTCCAACGCCATGGTCTATGGCTACACCTTC; CDR3aa: CASSEASNAMVYGYTF; d_gene: -; v_gene: TRBV6-1; j_gene: TRBJ1-2; abundance: medium-sized
CDR3nt: TGTGCCAGCAGAGCGTTCCGGGATTCGCAGTTCTTC; CDR3aa: CASRAFRDSQFF; d_gene: -; v_gene: TRBV6-2/TRBV6-3; j_gene: TRBJ2-1; abundance: many
CDR3nt: TGTGCCAGCAGCTTTGGGACAGTCCGGGAGCAGTACTTC; CDR3aa: CASSFGTVREQYF; d_gene: TRBD1; v_gene: TRBV7-2; j_gene: TRBJ2-7; abundance: -
CDR3nt: TGTGCCAGCAGTACCGGGACAGGGATCTATGGCTACACCTTC; CDR3aa: CASSTGTGIYGYTF; d_gene: TRBD1; v_gene: TRBV12-3/TRBV12-4; j_gene: TRBJ1-2; abundance: -
CDR3nt: TGTGCCAGCAGCTACCGGCCACAAGTCGGGACCCAGTACTTC; CDR3aa: CASSYRPQVGTQYF; d_gene: -; v_gene: TRBV7-6; j_gene: TRBJ2-5; abundance: medium-sized
CDR3nt: TGTGCCAGCTCAGAGTACGGTTTTGGGGACACTGAAGCTTTCTTT; CDR3aa: CASSEYGFGDTEAFF; d_gene: -; v_gene: TRBV18; j_gene: TRBJ1-1; abundance: many
CDR3nt: TGTGCCAGTAGTACCCCGGGGGCCTCGGGCAATCAGCCCCAGCATTTT; CDR3aa: CASSTPGASGNQPQHF; d_gene: -; v_gene: TRBV19; j_gene: TRBJ1-5; abundance: few
CDR3nt: TGCAGCGGGACAGCCTACAATGAGCAGTTCTTC; CDR3aa: CSGTAYNEQFF; d_gene: -; v_gene: TRBV29-1; j_gene: TRBJ2-1; abundance: -
CDR3nt: TGTGCCAGCAGCTTGGACGGAATCAATCAGCCCCAGCATTTT; CDR3aa: CASSLDGINQPQHF; d_gene: -; v_gene: TRBV5-4; j_gene: TRBJ1-5; abundance: many
CDR3nt: TGCGCCAGCAGCTTGGGACAGGGAAGCGAGCAGTACTTC; CDR3aa: CASSLGQGSEQYF; d_gene: TRBD1; v_gene: TRBV5-1; j_gene: TRBJ2-7; abundance: -
CDR3nt: TGTGCCAGCAGCGTTGGGACAGGGAAGGAGCAGTACTTC; CDR3aa: CASSVGTGKEQYF; d_gene: TRBD1; v_gene: TRBV7-2; j_gene: TRBJ2-7; abundance: -
CDR3nt: TGTGCCAGCGTCCGACACCCCGGAAGGGGCTATGGCTACACCTTC; CDR3aa: CASVRHPGRGYGYTF; d_gene: -; v_gene: TRBV27; j_gene: TRBJ1-2; abundance: many
CDR3nt: TGTGCCAGTAGTATAGGGGCCCTAGGTGGTCAGCCCCAGCATTTT; CDR3aa: CASSIGALGGQPQHF; d_gene: -; v_gene: TRBV19; j_gene: TRBJ1-5; abundance: large
CDR3nt: TGTGCCATCAGTGAGTCGGGACAGGGGCGCTATGGCTACACCTTC; CDR3aa: CAISESGQGRYGYTF; d_gene: TRBD1; v_gene: TRBV10-3; j_gene: TRBJ1-2; abundance: many
CDR3nt: TGTGCCAGCAGCCGACGGGGTTTCGAAAACATTCAGTACTTC; CDR3aa: CASSRRGFENIQYF; d_gene: -; v_gene: TRBV3-1; j_gene: TRBJ2-4; abundance: many
CDR3nt: TGTGCCAGCAGCCAGGGGACAGGGAGCACTGAAGCTTTCTTT; CDR3aa: CASSQGTGSTEAFF; d_gene: TRBD1; v_gene: TRBV3-1; j_gene: TRBJ1-1; abundance: many
CDR3nt: TGTGCCAGCAGCCCAGCCGGGTCTAACTATGGCTACACCTTC; CDR3aa: CASSPAGSNYGYTF; d_gene: -; v_gene: TRBV7-2; j_gene: TRBJ1-2; abundance: many
CDR3nt: TGTGCCAGCAGTAACTACAAGGGGGCGCGTAACGAGCAGTACTTC; CDR3aa: CASSNYKGARNEQYF; d_gene: TRBD1; v_gene: TRBV5-4; j_gene: TRBJ2-7; abundance: many
CDR3nt: TGCAGCGCCCTGCCGGGACAGGGGCGACAAGAGACCCAGTACTTC; CDR3aa: CSALPGQGRQETQYF; d_gene: TRBD1; v_gene: TRBV29-1; j_gene: TRBJ2-5; abundance: -
CDR3nt: TGTGCCAGCAGCCCACGCTGGACTAGCGGGAGAGGGGAGCAGTACTTC; CDR3aa: CASSPRWTSGRGEQYF; d_gene: TRBD2; v_gene: TRBV7-9; j_gene: TRBJ2-7; abundance: few